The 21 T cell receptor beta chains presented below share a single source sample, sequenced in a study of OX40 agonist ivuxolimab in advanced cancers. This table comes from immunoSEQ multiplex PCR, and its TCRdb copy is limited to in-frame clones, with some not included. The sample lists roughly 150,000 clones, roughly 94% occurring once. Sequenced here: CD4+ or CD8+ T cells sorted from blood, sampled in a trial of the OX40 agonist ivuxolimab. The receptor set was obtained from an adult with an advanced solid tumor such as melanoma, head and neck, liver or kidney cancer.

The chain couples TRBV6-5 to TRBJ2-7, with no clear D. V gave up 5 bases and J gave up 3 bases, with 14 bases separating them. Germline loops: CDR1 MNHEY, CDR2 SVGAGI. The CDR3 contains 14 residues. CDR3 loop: CASSPTRAIYEQYF. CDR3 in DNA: TGTGCCAGCAGTCCGACACGGGCGATCTACGAGCAGTACTTC.

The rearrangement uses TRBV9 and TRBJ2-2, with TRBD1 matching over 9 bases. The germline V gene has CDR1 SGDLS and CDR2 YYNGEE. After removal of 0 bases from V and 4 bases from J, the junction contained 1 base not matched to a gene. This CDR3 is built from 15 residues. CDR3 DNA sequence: TGTGCCAGCAGCGTAGGGGACAGGGCCACCGGGGAGCTGTTTTTT. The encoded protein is CASSVGDRATGELFF.

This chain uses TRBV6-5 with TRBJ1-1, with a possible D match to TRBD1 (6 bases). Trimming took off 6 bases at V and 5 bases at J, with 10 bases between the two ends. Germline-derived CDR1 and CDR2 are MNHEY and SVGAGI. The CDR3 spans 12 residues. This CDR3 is CASSEGGTEAFF. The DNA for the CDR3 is TGTGCCAGCAGCGAAGGGGGGACTGAAGCTTTCTTT.

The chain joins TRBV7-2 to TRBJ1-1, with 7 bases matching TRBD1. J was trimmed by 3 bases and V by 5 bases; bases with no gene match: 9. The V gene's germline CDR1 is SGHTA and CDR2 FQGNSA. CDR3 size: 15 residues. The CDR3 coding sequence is TGTGCCAGCAGCCCCGAGAGGGGGCGGGACACTGAAGCTTTCTTT. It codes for CASSPERGRDTEAFF.

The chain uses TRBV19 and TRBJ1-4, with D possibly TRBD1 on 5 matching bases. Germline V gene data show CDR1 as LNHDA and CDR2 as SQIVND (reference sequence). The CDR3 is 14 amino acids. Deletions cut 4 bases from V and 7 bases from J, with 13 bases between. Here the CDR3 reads CASSRQGLGEKLFF. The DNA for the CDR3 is TGTGCCAGTAGTAGGCAGGGTCTAGGTGAAAAACTGTTTTTT. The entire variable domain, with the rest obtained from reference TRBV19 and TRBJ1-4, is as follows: DGGITQSPKYLFRKEGQNVTLSCEQNLNHDAMYWYRQDPGQGLRLIYYSQIVNDFQKGDIAEGYSVSREKKESFPLTVTSAQKNPTAFYLCASSRQGLGEKLFFGSGTQLSVL.

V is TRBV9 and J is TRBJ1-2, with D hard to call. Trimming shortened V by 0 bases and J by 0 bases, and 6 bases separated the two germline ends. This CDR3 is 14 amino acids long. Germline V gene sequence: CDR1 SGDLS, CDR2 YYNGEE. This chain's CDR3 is CASSVGPSNYGYTF. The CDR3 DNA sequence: TGTGCCAGCAGCGTAGGGCCCTCTAACTATGGCTACACCTTC.

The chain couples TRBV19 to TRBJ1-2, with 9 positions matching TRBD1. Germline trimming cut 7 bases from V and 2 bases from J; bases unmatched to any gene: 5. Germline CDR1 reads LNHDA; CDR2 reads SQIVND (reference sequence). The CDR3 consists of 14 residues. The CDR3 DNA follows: TGTGCCAGTAATGCGGACAGGGGAAACTATGGCTACACCTTC. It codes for CASNADRGNYGYTF.

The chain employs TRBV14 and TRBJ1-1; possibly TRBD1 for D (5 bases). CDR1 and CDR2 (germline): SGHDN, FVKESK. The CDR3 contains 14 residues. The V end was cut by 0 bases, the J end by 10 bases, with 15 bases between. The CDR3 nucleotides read TGTGCCAGCAGCCAAGATCGGGCGAGGGGCCTAGCTTTCTTT. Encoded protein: CASSQDRARGLAFF.

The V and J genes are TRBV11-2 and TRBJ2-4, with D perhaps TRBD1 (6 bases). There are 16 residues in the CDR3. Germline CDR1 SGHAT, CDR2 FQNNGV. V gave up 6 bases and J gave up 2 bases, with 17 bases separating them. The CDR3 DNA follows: TGTGCCAGCAGTTCTCCCGGCAGGGGCCCCAAAAACATTCAGTACTTC. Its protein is CASSSPGRGPKNIQYF.

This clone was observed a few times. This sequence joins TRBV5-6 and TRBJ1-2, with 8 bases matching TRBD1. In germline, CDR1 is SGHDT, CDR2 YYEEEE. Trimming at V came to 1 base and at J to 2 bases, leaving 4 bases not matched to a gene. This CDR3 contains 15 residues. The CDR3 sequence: CASSLLGQANYGYTF. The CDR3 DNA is TGTGCCAGCAGCTTGTTGGGACAGGCAAACTATGGCTACACCTTC.

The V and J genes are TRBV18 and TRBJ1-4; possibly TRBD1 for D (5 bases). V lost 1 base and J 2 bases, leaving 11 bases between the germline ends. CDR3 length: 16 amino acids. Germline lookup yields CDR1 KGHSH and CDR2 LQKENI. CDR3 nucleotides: TGTGCCAGCTCACCACTCCAGGGTCGCACTAATGAAAAACTGTTTTTT. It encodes CASSPLQGRTNEKLFF.

The CDR3 DNA is TGTGCCATCCGGACAGGGGGGAATGGCTACACCTTC. Translated: CAIRTGGNGYTF. The chain uses TRBV28 and TRBJ1-2; 10 bases fit TRBD1. The CDR3 is made up of 12 amino acids. Germline lookup yields CDR1 MDHEN and CDR2 SYDVKM. With V trimmed by 10 bases and J by 6 bases, 5 bases remained unmatched.

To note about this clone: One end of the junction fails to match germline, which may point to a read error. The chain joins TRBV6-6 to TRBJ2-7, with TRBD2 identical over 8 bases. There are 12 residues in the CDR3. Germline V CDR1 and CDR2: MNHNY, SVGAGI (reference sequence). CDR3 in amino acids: CASSFPRRGAAF. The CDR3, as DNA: TGTGCCAGCAGTTTCCCCCGGCGGGGGGCCGCCTTC.

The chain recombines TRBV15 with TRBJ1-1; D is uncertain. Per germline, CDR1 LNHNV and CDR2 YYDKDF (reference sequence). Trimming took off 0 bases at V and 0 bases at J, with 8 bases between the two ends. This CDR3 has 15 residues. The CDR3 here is CATSRDGWVNTEAFF. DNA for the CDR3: TGTGCCACCAGCAGAGATGGTTGGGTGAACACTGAAGCTTTCTTT.

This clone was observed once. CDR3 nucleotides: TGTGCCAGCAGCCAACGGACAGGGTGGTACGAGACCCAGTACTTC. This translates into CASSQRTGWYETQYF. This chain uses TRBV5-6 with TRBJ2-5; 8 nucleotides match TRBD1. Germline V gene data show CDR1 as SGHDT and CDR2 as YYEEEE. The CDR3 consists of 15 residues. J was trimmed by 5 bases and V by 4 bases; bases with no gene match: 10.

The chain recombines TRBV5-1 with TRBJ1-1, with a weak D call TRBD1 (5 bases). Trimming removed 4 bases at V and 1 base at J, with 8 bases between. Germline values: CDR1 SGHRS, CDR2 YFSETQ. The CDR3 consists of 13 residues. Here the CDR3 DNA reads TGCGCCAGCAGCCCGGGACCGAACACTGAAGCTTTCTTT. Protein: CASSPGPNTEAFF.

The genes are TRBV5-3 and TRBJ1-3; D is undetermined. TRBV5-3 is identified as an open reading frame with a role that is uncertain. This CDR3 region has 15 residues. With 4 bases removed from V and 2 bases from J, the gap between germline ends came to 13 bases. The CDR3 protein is CARSPPTGTGNTIYF. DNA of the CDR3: TGTGCCAGAAGCCCCCCGACCGGAACTGGAAACACCATATATTTT.

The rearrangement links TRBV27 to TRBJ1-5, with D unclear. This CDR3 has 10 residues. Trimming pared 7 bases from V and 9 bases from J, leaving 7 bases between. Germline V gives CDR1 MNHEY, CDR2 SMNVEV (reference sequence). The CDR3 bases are TGTGCCAGCACCCTCAGGCCCCAGCATTTT. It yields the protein CASTLRPQHF.

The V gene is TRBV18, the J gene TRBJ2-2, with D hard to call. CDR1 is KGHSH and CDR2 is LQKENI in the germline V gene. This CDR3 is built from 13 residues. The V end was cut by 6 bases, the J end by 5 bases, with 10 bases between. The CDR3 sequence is CASSPDQTGELFF. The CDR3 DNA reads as TGTGCCAGCTCCCCAGACCAAACCGGGGAGCTGTTTTTT.

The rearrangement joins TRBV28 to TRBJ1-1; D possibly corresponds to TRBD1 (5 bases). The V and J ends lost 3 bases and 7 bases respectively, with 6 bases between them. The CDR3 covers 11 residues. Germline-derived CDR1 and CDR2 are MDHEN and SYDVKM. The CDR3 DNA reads TGTGCCAGCAGTTTCAGGGATGAAGCTTTCTTT. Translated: CASSFRDEAFF.

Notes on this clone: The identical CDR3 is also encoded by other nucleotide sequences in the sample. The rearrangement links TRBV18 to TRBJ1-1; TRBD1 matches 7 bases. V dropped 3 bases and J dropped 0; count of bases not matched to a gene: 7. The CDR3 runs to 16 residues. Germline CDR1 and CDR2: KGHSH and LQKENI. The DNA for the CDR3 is TGTGCCAGCTCACCTAGGGACAGCACCATGAACACTGAAGCTTTCTTT. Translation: CASSPRDSTMNTEAFF.